This TCR beta chain appears in the sequencing data of a study of vaccination effects on CD4 cells after COVID-19. Study results and limitations: Convalescent patients' post-vaccine spike repertoire was mostly distinct vaccine-induced clones. Researchers reported few convalescent patients and no early post-infection timepoints in the study.

CD4+ T cells specific for antigen were expanded with viral peptide pools by the ViraFEST assay before sequencing. Researchers isolated CD4+ T cells once approximately ten days of culture had elapsed. From March to December 2020, the person had a SARS-CoV-2 infection that was confirmed by PCR. PBMC cultures contained about 1.9 million cells per well, approximately 9.2 IU/ml IL-2 and around 9.3 ug/ml peptides. Cells had half their medium changed to IL-2 medium on days 3 and 7. Germline trimming cut 8 bases from V and 7 bases from J; bases unmatched to any gene: 9. The germline gives CDR1 SGHTA, CDR2 FQGNSA. The CDR3 length is 14 residues. Clones were read by immunoSEQ multiplex PCR, and TCRdb kept only the in-frame ones, dropping some. Found here are 35,000 to 55,000 clones, under 80% of them singletons; the top ten hold about 30%. This clone appeared a few times. Antigen specificity is unknown.

The receptor comes from a human donor who had a prior SARS-CoV-2 infection. The rearrangement joins TRBV7-2 to TRBJ2-1; 9 bases fit TRBD2. Here the sequenced sample was CD4+ T cells from PBMCs cultured with a peptide pool, taken before COVID-19 vaccination. The CDR3 DNA reads TGTGCCAGCCGTTTCTTAGCGGGAGAGAATGAGCAGTTCTTC. Its translation: CASRFLAGENEQFF.